This TCR beta chain was recorded in a study of shared clonotypes between healthy human individuals. With regard to this clone: Its antigen is not known.

Study-wide results and limits: Incomplete sequencing of sorted subsets was indicated by rarefaction despite large depth.

V was pared by 6 bases and J by 4 bases, with 16 bases between. The CDR3 is 15 amino acids. The germline gives CDR1 SGHRS, CDR2 YFSETQ. Into CD45RA+ naive and CD45RA-negative memory subsets, the CD4+ cells were split. Methods used by the authors: ImmunoSEQ supplied junction-only sequences lacking quality scores, so filtering was different. Assay: immunoSEQ multiplex PCR; the TCRdb copy retains only in-frame clones and omits some. V, J and clone size are taken as reported in that table, and D and trimming were inferred from the DNA itself. The sample lists around 2.3 million clones, approximately 96% seen once, with around 0.13% in the top ten.

This TCR derives from a man aged 18 to 30 in good health. This sequence joins TRBV5-1 and TRBJ2-2; TRBD2 might be the D (6 bases). Sequenced input: naive CD4+ T cells sorted from blood. Subset given: CD45RA+ positively selected. CDR3: CASTNSGEGTGELFF. The CDR3 DNA sequence: TGCGCCAGCACCAATTCGGGGGAAGGCACCGGGGAGCTGTTTTTT.